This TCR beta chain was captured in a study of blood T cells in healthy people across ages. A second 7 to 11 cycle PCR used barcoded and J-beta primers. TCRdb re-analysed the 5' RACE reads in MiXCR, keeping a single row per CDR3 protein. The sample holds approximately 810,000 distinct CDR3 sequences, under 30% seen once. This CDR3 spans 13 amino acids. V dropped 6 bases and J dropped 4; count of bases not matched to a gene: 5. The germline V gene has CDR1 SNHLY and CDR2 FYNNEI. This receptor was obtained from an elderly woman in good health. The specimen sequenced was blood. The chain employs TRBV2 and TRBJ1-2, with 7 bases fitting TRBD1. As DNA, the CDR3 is TGTGCCAGCAGCAATACAGGGGCCTATGGCTACACCTTC. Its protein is CASSNTGAYGYTF.